This note documents a single TCR beta chain sequence. There is no known antigen for this receptor. No base quality information exists; no much larger clone differs at one position. The data were taken from a study of control samples from healthy donors and cancer patients (dated by TCRdb to about 2020). The library was prepared using the immunoSEQ multiplex PCR assay. As stored in TCRdb, this immuneACCESS dataset retains in-frame rearrangements with V and J assigned. A fraction of the clones does not appear; measured against another copy, unresolved V genes explain less than half of the discrepancy, and the remainder lacks a known reason. This sample has approximately 100,000 clones in its table, and around 89% of those were observed once. The ten largest make up about 7.8% of the sample. V is clipped by 10 bases and J by 0 bases, and the sequence between their germline boundaries is 13 bases long. Per the germline V gene, ENHRY is the CDR1 and SYGVKD is the CDR2. Spanning cysteine to phenylalanine, the CDR3 consists of 14 amino acids. This entry keeps only the CDR3 DNA: 42 bases, framed from base 1.

The sequenced sample was blood. This receptor was identified in a man in his thirties or forties in good health. The rearranged segments are TRBV10-3 and TRBJ1-3; the D gene is unclear. The nucleotide sequence is TGTGCCACCGCTAGGTCAAGCTCTGGAAACACCATATATTTT. Translated, this is CATARSSSGNTIYF.